The 26 T cell receptor beta chains reported below all come from one sample, sequenced in a study of blood T cell repertoires in COVID-19. Using immunoSEQ multiplex PCR, the repertoire was profiled, and TCRdb retains in-frame clones only, with some absent. The table shows about 55,000 clones, with 80% to 95% occurring only once. Sequencing input: peripheral blood. Every receptor here comes from a man older than 75 with acute or convalescent COVID-19.

The rearrangement uses TRBV7-6 and TRBJ2-6; D remains unclear. This CDR3 spans 15 amino acids. Trimming cost V 1 base and J 2 bases, with 6 bases left between them. Germline values: CDR1 SGHVS, CDR2 FNYEAQ. The CDR3 is CASSLDSAGANVLTF. The CDR3 bases are TGTGCCAGCAGCTTAGATTCGGCTGGGGCCAACGTCCTGACTTTC.

The chain carries TRBV18 and TRBJ2-7; 9 bases are shared with TRBD1. CDR3 length: 17 amino acids. The V gene end was trimmed by 6 bases and the J gene end by 3 bases; junction bases not matched to a gene: 15. Germline CDR1 reads KGHSH; CDR2 reads LQKENI. The CDR3 spells CASSQGGGQGGLYEQYF. CDR3 nucleotide sequence: TGTGCCAGCTCCCAAGGCGGGGGACAGGGCGGACTCTACGAGCAGTACTTC. Full variable domain (outside the CDR3, taken from reference TRBV18 and TRBJ2-7): NAGVMQNPRHLVRRRGQEARLRCSPMKGHSHVYWYRQLPEEGLKFMVYLQKENIIDESGMPKERFSAEFPKEGPSILRIQQVVRGDSAAYFCASSQGGGQGGLYEQYFGPGTRLTVT.

V usage is TRBV4-1 and J usage is TRBJ2-1, with D possibly matching TRBD1 (5 bases). V lost 3 bases and J 8 bases, leaving 11 bases between the germline ends. Germline V lookup: CDR1 MGHRA, CDR2 YSYEKL. The CDR3 is made up of 13 amino acids. This CDR3 reads CASSQYRGDEQFF. CDR3 nucleotides: TGCGCCAGCAGCCAGTATAGGGGCGATGAGCAGTTCTTC.

In its sample, this clone was seen once. The gene calls are TRBV19 and TRBJ2-1; 9 bases fit TRBD2. Germline V gene data show CDR1 as LNHDA and CDR2 as SQIVND (reference sequence). The CDR3 runs to 16 residues. J gave up 7 bases and V 5 bases, and 12 bases lay outside the gene matches. This CDR3 reads CASSPKGRGGLNEQFF. CDR3 sequence (DNA): TGTGCCAGTAGTCCCAAAGGGCGGGGGGGCCTGAATGAGCAGTTCTTC.

The chain has TRBV3-1 (or the pseudogene TRBV3-2) and TRBJ2-1, with D possibly TRBD1 on 5 matching bases. Trimming shortened V by 0 bases and J by 4 bases, and 37 bases separated the two germline ends. There are 24 residues in the CDR3. Germline CDR1 is LGHDT and CDR2 is YNNKEL (reference sequence). CDR3 protein: CASSQDRAREGSYNRVGSYNEQFF. The CDR3 nucleotides are TGTGCCAGCAGCCAAGATAGGGCCAGGGAAGGGTCATACAATCGCGTGGGGTCATACAATGAGCAGTTCTTC.

The chain couples TRBV6-1 to TRBJ2-7; perhaps TRBD1 as D (6 bases). The length of the CDR3 is 13 residues. Trimming shortened V by 3 bases and J by 6 bases, and 12 bases separated the two germline ends. CDR1 is MNHNS, CDR2 SASEGT, per germline. CDR3 sequence reads: CASSDRQVVEQYF. The CDR3 nucleotides are TGTGCCAGCAGTGACCGACAGGTTGTCGAGCAGTACTTC.

The rearrangement joins TRBV24-1 to TRBJ1-2; 7 bases agree with TRBD1. V shed 3 bases, J shed 6 bases, and the junction held 12 bases outside the gene matches. The length of the CDR3 is 16 residues. In germline, CDR1 is KGHDR, CDR2 SFDVKD. CDR3 sequence reads: CATSDPRDRERDGYTF. Written as DNA, the CDR3 is TGTGCCACCAGTGATCCGCGGGACAGAGAACGGGATGGCTACACCTTC.

As to this clone: An end of the junction does not agree with germline; a read error may underlie this. The V gene is TRBV15, the J gene TRBJ2-5; D is ambiguous. CDR1 is LNHNV, CDR2 YYDKDF, per germline (reference sequence). The CDR3 sequence is 13 residues long. CDR3 amino acids: CATSRERQETQYF. The CDR3 bases are TGTGCCACCAGCCGAGAGCGCCAAGAGACCCAGTACTTC.

This chain connects TRBV19 to TRBJ2-3; 8 bases map to TRBD2. The trim removed 2 bases at V and 0 bases at J, leaving 7 bases unmatched. The germline CDR1 and CDR2 sequences are LNHDA and SQIVND (reference sequence). CDR3 length: 17 residues. The CDR3 spells CASSIRASGGSTDTQYF. The CDR3, as DNA: TGTGCCAGTAGTATAAGGGCCAGCGGGGGAAGCACAGATACGCAGTATTTT.

The chain is built from TRBV10-1 and TRBJ1-6, with a weak D call TRBD1 (5 bases). Germline lookup yields CDR1 WNHNN and CDR2 SYGVQD (reference sequence). Trimming took off 0 bases at V and 1 base at J, with 7 bases between the two ends. This CDR3 is 16 amino acids long. CDR3: CASSESAGSYNSPLHF. The CDR3 region has the DNA TGCGCCAGCAGTGAGTCAGCAGGGTCCTATAATTCACCCCTCCACTTT.

The rearrangement joins TRBV7-9 to TRBJ2-5, with D perhaps matching TRBD2 (6 bases). CDR3 length equals 15 residues. The germline gives CDR1 SEHNR, CDR2 FQNEAQ (reference sequence). V lost 4 bases, J lost 5 bases, and 17 bases lay in between. The CDR3 DNA follows: TGTGCCAGCAGCTCCACGGGACTCCCCGGGGAGACCCAGTACTTC. Protein product: CASSSTGLPGETQYF.

This clone was picked up a small number of times. CDR3 nucleotides: TGCGCCAGCAGGAGGGAGCTCGACACCGGGGAGCTGTTTTTT. Amino acid sequence: CASRRELDTGELFF. V is TRBV5-1 and J is TRBJ2-2; D is possibly TRBD2 (5 bases). Germline V gene lookup returns CDR1 SGHRS and CDR2 YFSETQ. The CDR3 is 14 amino acids. V lost 5 bases, J lost 3 bases, and 11 bases lay in between.

The CDR3 coding sequence is TGTGCCAGCAGTTTACAGGGCCCAGCCGGGGAGCTGTTTTTT. Protein sequence: CASSLQGPAGELFF. The rearrangement uses TRBV28 and TRBJ2-2, with D possibly TRBD1 on 5 matching bases. Germline CDR1 reads MDHEN; CDR2 reads SYDVKM. V lost 2 bases and J lost 6, with 10 bases in between. The CDR3 length is 14 residues.

The chain has TRBV2 and TRBJ2-3, with D tentatively TRBD2 (6 bases). V shed 7 bases and J shed 2 bases, with 16 bases lying between them. This CDR3 is built from 15 residues. Germline V gene sequence: CDR1 SNHLY, CDR2 FYNNEI. This chain's CDR3 is CASNFGAGYTDTQYF. The CDR3 DNA is TGTGCCAGCAACTTTGGGGCGGGGTACACAGATACGCAGTATTTT.

By share of the sample, this clone is large. This rearrangement joins TRBV6-5 to TRBJ2-7; 9 nucleotides agree with TRBD2. Germline CDR1 and CDR2: MNHEY and SVGAGI. Trimming took 2 bases from V and 3 from J; bases not matched to a gene: 5. This CDR3 is built from 15 residues. The CDR3 reads CASSYRRGGHYEQYF. Written as DNA, the CDR3 is TGTGCCAGCAGTTACCGGCGGGGGGGCCACTACGAGCAGTACTTC.

V usage is TRBV11-2 and J usage is TRBJ2-1; 11 bases map to TRBD2. Germline V gene lookup returns CDR1 SGHAT and CDR2 FQNNGV. The CDR3 loop spans 16 amino acids. J gave up 5 bases and V 5 bases, and 8 bases lay outside the gene matches. The CDR3 DNA reads TGTGCCAGCAGCGCGGTAGCGGGGGGGTGGCACAATGAGCAGTTCTTC. Translation: CASSAVAGGWHNEQFF.

This clone was recorded once. CDR3 DNA sequence: TGCGCCAGCAGTTTTACCCAGGGTAAAGACACAGATACGCAGTATTTT. Translation: CASSFTQGKDTDTQYF. The gene calls are TRBV5-1 and TRBJ2-3; the D gene is possibly TRBD1 (5 bases). CDR1 and CDR2 from the germline V gene are SGHRS and YFSETQ. Trimming left V 5 bases short and J 2 bases short, with 18 bases between. The CDR3 is 16 residues long.

The rearrangement uses TRBV6-2 or TRBV6-3 and TRBJ1-6, with D possibly TRBD1 on 5 matching bases. Germline lookup yields CDR1 MNHEY and CDR2 SVGEGT. With 6 bases removed from V and 10 bases from J, the gap between germline ends came to 22 bases. CDR3 length: 16 residues. The CDR3, as DNA: TGTGCCAGCAGCACGAGACGTCAGGGTGGCAGGTCACCCCTCCACTTT. This translates into CASSTRRQGGRSPLHF.

This chain links TRBV11-1 with TRBJ2-5; 9 bases fit TRBD1. The CDR3 totals 14 residues. Germline loops: CDR1 SGHAT, CDR2 FQDESV (reference sequence). V shed 4 bases and J 5 bases; nucleotides not matched to a gene: 5. CDR3 loop: CASSSQGARETQYF. Written as DNA, the CDR3 is TGTGCCAGCAGCTCACAGGGGGCCCGGGAGACCCAGTACTTC.

The chain recombines TRBV29-1 with TRBJ1-2; possible D gene TRBD1, 5 bases. Trimming took off 2 bases at V and 2 bases at J, with 9 bases between the two ends. The germline V gene has CDR1 SQVTM and CDR2 ANQGSEA. This CDR3 is 13 amino acids long. The CDR3 region is CSVERGRNYGYTF. DNA of the CDR3: TGCAGCGTTGAAAGGGGCAGGAACTATGGCTACACCTTC. The full variable domain, completed using reference TRBV29-1 and TRBJ1-2, is SAVISQKPSRDICQRGTSLTIQCQVDSQVTMMFWYRQQPGQSLTLIATANQGSEATYESGFVIDKFPISRPNLTFSTLTVSNMSPEDSSIYLCSVERGRNYGYTFGSGTRLTVV.

This chain joins TRBV29-1 and TRBJ1-1, with TRBD1 identical over 7 bases. The CDR3 contains 13 residues. J was trimmed by 1 base and V by 3 bases; bases with no gene match: 2. CDR1 is SQVTM, CDR2 ANQGSEA, per germline. CDR3 in amino acids: CSVEGQSNTEAFF. CDR3 coding DNA: TGCAGCGTTGAGGGACAGTCGAACACTGAAGCTTTCTTT.

This chain links TRBV19 with TRBJ2-7, with TRBD2 matching over 13 bases. Losses at the gene ends were 5 bases for V and 0 bases for J; bases not matched to a gene: 4. Germline V lookup: CDR1 LNHDA, CDR2 SQIVND (reference sequence). The CDR3 is 16 residues long. The DNA for the CDR3 is TGTGCCAGTAGTGCCGGACTAGCGGGGGACTCCTACGAGCAGTACTTC. Its translation is CASSAGLAGDSYEQYF.

This chain links TRBV4-2 with TRBJ1-6, with TRBD1 matching 7 bases. The CDR3 is made up of 15 amino acids. The trim removed 2 bases at V and 9 bases at J, leaving 7 bases unmatched. The germline V gene has CDR1 LGHNA and CDR2 YNFKEQ. This chain's CDR3 is CASSQTTGFASPLHF. The CDR3 DNA reads as TGTGCCAGCAGCCAAACGACAGGGTTCGCTTCACCCCTCCACTTT.

This clone was recorded only once. This chain links TRBV6-6 with TRBJ2-5, with a possible D match to TRBD2 (6 bases). The CDR3 is 16 amino acids. Looked up from germline, CDR1 is MNHNY and CDR2 is SVGAGI (reference sequence). Trimming pared 2 bases from V and 2 bases from J, leaving 15 bases between. The CDR3 reads CASSYGRGWRQETQYF. Here the CDR3 DNA reads TGTGCCAGCAGTTACGGCCGGGGGTGGCGTCAAGAGACCCAGTACTTC.

The chain carries TRBV4-2 and TRBJ2-5; a possible D gene is TRBD2 (5 bases). The CDR3 has 14 residues. CDR1 and CDR2 (germline): LGHNA, YNFKEQ. Trimming took 4 bases from V and 5 from J, leaving 14 bases between them. CDR3 loop: CASSPGIAGETQYF. The CDR3 DNA sequence: TGTGCCAGCAGCCCCGGGATCGCCGGGGAGACCCAGTACTTC.

This clone was seen a handful of times. The genes are TRBV5-6 and TRBJ2-1; no definite D call. V shed 2 bases and J shed 5 bases, with 5 bases lying between them. Germline CDR1 SGHDT, CDR2 YYEEEE. The CDR3 extends over 12 amino acids. CDR3 sequence reads: CASSFKNNEQFF. As DNA, the CDR3 is TGTGCCAGCAGCTTTAAAAACAATGAGCAGTTCTTC. Drawing the rest from reference TRBV5-6 and TRBJ2-1, the complete variable domain is DAGVTQSPTHLIKTRGQQVTLRCSPKSGHDTVSWYQQALGQGPQFIFQYYEEEERQRGNFPDRFSGHQFPNYSSELNVNALLLGDSALYLCASSFKNNEQFFGPGTRLTVL.